The 12 T cell receptor beta chains in this list originate from one sample, sequenced in a study of OX40 agonist ivuxolimab in advanced cancers. Clones were sequenced by immunoSEQ multiplex PCR, and TCRdb holds only the in-frame ones, with some missing. The data show more than 40,000 clones, with around 77% seen just once and approximately 2.6% held by the top ten. Sequenced here: CD4+ or CD8+ T cells sorted from blood, sampled in a trial of the OX40 agonist ivuxolimab. The receptors stem from an adult with an advanced solid tumor such as melanoma, head and neck, liver or kidney cancer.

In this sample, this clone turned up a few times. The chain links TRBV19 to TRBJ2-7; no firm D call. The CDR3 is 16 residues long. The V gene lost 1 base and the J gene lost 4 bases, with 17 bases spanning the gap. CDR1 and CDR2 (germline): LNHDA, SQIVND (reference sequence). The CDR3 loop reads CASSIVPSAGFYEQYF. The DNA of the CDR3 is TGTGCCAGTAGTATAGTTCCCTCCGCAGGTTTTTACGAGCAGTACTTC.

The rearrangement links TRBV7-4 to TRBJ2-6; no clear D. Trimming took off 5 bases at V and 5 bases at J, with 22 bases between the two ends. Germline CDR1 and CDR2: SGHVT and SQSDAQ. This CDR3 has 18 residues. The DNA for the CDR3 is TGTGCCAGCAGCCATCACTACAGCTCACAAAGTCGGGCCAACGTCCTGACTTTC. Translated: CASSHHYSSQSRANVLTF. The complete variable domain, with remaining parts taken from reference TRBV7-4 and TRBJ2-6, reads GAGVSQSPRYKVAKRGRDVALRCDSISGHVTLYWYRQTLGQGSEVLTYSQSDAQRDKSGRPSGRFSAERPERSVSTLKIQRTEQGDSAVYLCASSHHYSSQSRANVLTFGAGSRLTVL.

This chain links TRBV6-5 with TRBJ1-6; D gene unclear. V was shortened by 2 bases and J by 10 bases, with 9 bases between the two germline ends. This CDR3 region has 13 residues. Germline CDR1 and CDR2: MNHEY and SVGAGI. The CDR3 region has the DNA TGTGCCAGCAGTTACGGGGAAGACTCACCCCTCCACTTT. It yields the protein CASSYGEDSPLHF.

The chain carries TRBV6-5 and TRBJ2-4; D might be TRBD2 (6 bases). The germline gives CDR1 MNHEY, CDR2 SVGAGI. V dropped 8 bases and J dropped 9 bases, with 14 bases sitting between them. The CDR3 sequence is 12 residues long. CDR3 DNA: TGTGCCAGCGAAGGAGGGCGGGGCATTCAGTACTTC. Amino acids: CASEGGRGIQYF.

This clone was counted only a few times. The CDR3 reads CASSQDKNGANSYEQYF. CDR3 DNA sequence: TGCGCCAGCAGCCAAGATAAGAACGGGGCCAACTCCTACGAGCAGTACTTC. This chain uses TRBV4-1 with TRBJ2-7, with D possibly being TRBD1 or TRBD2 (5 bases each). The CDR3 covers 17 residues. The V end lost 0 bases, the J end lost 0 bases, and 15 bases lay between the germline ends. Germline V gene sequence: CDR1 MGHRA, CDR2 YSYEKL.

This chain connects TRBV5-5 to TRBJ2-5; 7 nucleotides match TRBD1. Germline trimming cut 4 bases from V and 14 bases from J; bases unmatched to any gene: 11. The CDR3 has 12 amino acids. CDR1 and CDR2 (germline): SGHKS, YYEKEE (reference sequence). CDR3 sequence: CASSLDRVPGYF. The CDR3, as DNA: TGTGCCAGCAGCCTTGACAGGGTCCCTGGTTACTTC.

V is TRBV5-1 and J is TRBJ2-7; D is perhaps TRBD1 (6 bases). V was pared by 0 bases and J by 3 bases, with 10 bases between. The CDR3 runs to 14 residues. From germline, CDR1 is SGHRS and CDR2 YFSETQ. CDR3 sequence reads: CASSLDRAYYEQYF. The CDR3 DNA sequence: TGCGCCAGCAGCTTGGACAGGGCCTACTACGAGCAGTACTTC.

The V call is TRBV6-4, the J call TRBJ1-2; weak D call: TRBD1 (5 bases). Trimming removed 6 bases from V and 6 bases from J, with 14 bases in between. Per germline, CDR1 MRHNA and CDR2 SNTAGT. This CDR3 has 13 amino acids. The CDR3 loop reads CASRGQGRDGYTF. The DNA of the CDR3 is TGTGCCAGCAGGGGCCAGGGTAGAGATGGCTACACCTTC.

The chain employs TRBV4-2 and TRBJ2-1; 9 bases fit TRBD2. The germline V gene encodes CDR1 LGHNA and CDR2 YNFKEQ. This CDR3 has 16 residues. J gave up 5 bases and V 1 base, and 6 bases lay outside the gene matches. CDR3 nucleotides: TGTGCCAGCAGCCAAGTCGTCCGCGGGAGGGACAATGAGCAGTTCTTC. This sequence encodes CASSQVVRGRDNEQFF.

V and J are TRBV14 and TRBJ1-3; maybe TRBD1 (5 bases). The V and J ends lost 1 base and 2 bases respectively, with 9 bases between them. The CDR3 contains 15 residues. Germline V gene lookup returns CDR1 SGHDN and CDR2 FVKESK. As DNA, the CDR3 is TGTGCCAGCAGCCAAGTTTCGGGGGCTGGAAACACCATATATTTT. Its translation: CASSQVSGAGNTIYF.

The chain couples TRBV5-1 to TRBJ2-3, with 9 nucleotides matching TRBD2. This CDR3 has 16 amino acids. Trimming at V came to 1 base and at J to 5 bases, leaving 8 bases not matched to a gene. Germline assignment: CDR1 SGHRS and CDR2 YFSETQ. The CDR3 coding sequence is TGCGCCAGCAGCTTGTTGCCTAGCGGGACCCTAGATACGCAGTATTTT. This codes for CASSLLPSGTLDTQYF.

This chain connects TRBV7-3 to TRBJ2-3; D is perhaps TRBD2 (6 bases). This CDR3 has 13 residues. Deletions cut 4 bases from V and 9 bases from J, with 14 bases between. Looked up from germline, CDR1 is SGHTA and CDR2 is FQGTGA. CDR3 residues: CASSSNLGGTQYF. The CDR3 nucleotides read TGTGCCAGCAGCTCGAACTTAGGAGGGACGCAGTATTTT.